The 14 T cell receptor beta chains below all came from one sample that was sequenced in a study of Ad26.COV2.S vaccination and SARS-CoV-2 variants. Libraries were prepared by immunoSEQ multiplex PCR; TCRdb keeps only in-frame clonotypes and omits some of them. The sample carries hundreds of thousands of clones, around 90% recorded once. Specified treatment: over 15 received Ad26.COV2.S at low or high dose, single or two shots; several received placebo; per-sample allocation not given. The samples date from day 63 after the first vaccine or placebo injection. Source: peripheral blood, taken in a trial of Ad26.COV2.S vaccine versus placebo. These receptors all stem from a person aged 18-60 years who received the Ad26.COV2.S COVID-19 vaccine or a placebo.

This clone was seen just once. The chain carries TRBV3-1 (or the pseudogene TRBV3-2) and TRBJ1-2; 10 bases line up with TRBD1. This CDR3 has 16 residues. The V segment lost 0 bases and the J segment 4 bases; nucleotides outside the gene matches: 5. CDR1 is LGHDT and CDR2 is YNNKEL in the germline V gene (reference sequence). The CDR3 DNA follows: TGTGCCAGCAGCCAAGATGGACAGGGGGACCTCTATGGCTACACCTTC. This gives the protein CASSQDGQGDLYGYTF.

There are a few counts of this clone. The DNA of the CDR3 is TGCGCCAGCAGCCAAGAGGGACAGTGGCCCGGGGAGCTGTTTTTT. Translated, it gives CASSQEGQWPGELFF. The chain combines TRBV4-1 with TRBJ2-2; 7 bases match TRBD1. This CDR3 contains 15 residues. V lost 0 bases to trimming and J lost 6 bases; unmatched junction nucleotides: 4. Germline assignment: CDR1 MGHRA and CDR2 YSYEKL.

The chain combines TRBV12-3 or TRBV12-4 with TRBJ2-2; 7 bases are shared with TRBD1. This CDR3 comprises 13 residues. The ends lost 5 bases at V and 6 bases at J; junction bases unmatched: 3. The CDR3, as DNA: TGTGCCAGCAGTACAACAGGGGCCGGGGAGCTGTTTTTT. Amino acids: CASSTTGAGELFF.

Only a few counts were recorded for this clone. The J gene is TRBJ2-7, the V gene TRBV5-1; TRBD1 aligns across 7 bases. Unmatched junction bases numbered 10, after V lost 4 bases and J lost 0 bases. CDR3 length: 16 amino acids. Germline CDR1 and CDR2: SGHRS and YFSETQ. The CDR3 region has the DNA TGCGCCAGCAGCCCCGAACCGGGACAGAGCTCCTACGAGCAGTACTTC. This codes for CASSPEPGQSSYEQYF.

This rearrangement joins TRBV15 to TRBJ2-2; 8 nucleotides agree with TRBD2. J lost 6 bases, V lost 3 bases, and 9 bases had no gene match. Germline CDR1 is LNHNV and CDR2 is YYDKDF (reference sequence). The CDR3 length is 16 residues. CDR3 in DNA: TGTGCCACCAGCAGCAAACTAGCGGCTGGGGCCGGGGAGCTGTTTTTT. Its translation is CATSSKLAAGAGELFF.

This rearrangement joins TRBV10-1 to TRBJ1-2; no reliable D call. CDR3 length: 13 residues. Germline V gives CDR1 WNHNN, CDR2 SYGVQD (reference sequence). V was trimmed by 2 bases and J by 5 bases, leaving 9 bases between them. The DNA of the CDR3 is TGCGCCAGCAGTGAGCATACGGAGTATGGCTACACCTTC. It is translated as CASSEHTEYGYTF.

The CDR3: CASSFRVPVGDNEQFF. CDR3 nucleotide sequence: TGTGCCAGCAGTTTCAGGGTACCCGTCGGGGACAATGAGCAGTTCTTC. This chain uses TRBV27 with TRBJ2-1, with D possibly being TRBD1 or TRBD2 (5 bases each). The CDR3 runs 16 residues. Between the trimmed V and J ends, which lost 3 bases and 5 bases, there was a span of 17 bases. Germline V gene lookup returns CDR1 MNHEY and CDR2 SMNVEV (reference sequence).

J is TRBJ1-2 and V is TRBV30; 7 bases align to TRBD1. The CDR3 extends over 14 amino acids. Germline-derived CDR1 and CDR2 are GTSNPN and SVGIG (reference sequence). J gave up 6 bases and V 1 base, and 8 bases lay outside the gene matches. The CDR3 loop reads CAWSASPTGHGYTF. Written as DNA, the CDR3 is TGTGCCTGGAGTGCCTCCCCGACAGGGCATGGCTACACCTTC.

The rearrangement uses TRBV15 and TRBJ2-7, with TRBD1 matching over 8 bases. Germline V gene lookup returns CDR1 LNHNV and CDR2 YYDKDF (reference sequence). The CDR3 is made up of 16 amino acids. J lost 4 bases, V lost 2 bases, and 10 bases had no gene match. This chain's CDR3 is CATSRIRGQGGYEQYF. CDR3 nucleotides: TGTGCCACCAGCAGAATACGAGGACAGGGCGGGTACGAGCAGTACTTC.

The chain joins TRBV30 to TRBJ2-1, with TRBD2 matching over 10 bases. Trimming cost V 3 bases and J 11 bases; bases outside gene matches: 7. From germline, CDR1 is GTSNPN and CDR2 SVGIG (reference sequence). CDR3 length: 13 residues. CDR3 bases: TGTGCCTGGAGAGGGACTAGCGAATCGAAGCAGTTCTTC. It specifies CAWRGTSESKQFF. The variable domain in full, completed from reference TRBV30 and TRBJ2-1, reads SQTIHQWPATLVQPVGSPLSLECTVEGTSNPNLYWYRQAAGRGLQLLFYSVGIGQISSEVPQNLSASRPQDRQFILSSKKLLLSDSGFYLCAWRGTSESKQFFGPGTRLTVL.

This clone occurred once. This sequence joins TRBV27 and TRBJ2-5; D uncertain. Trimming shortened V by 5 bases and J by 2 bases, and 12 bases separated the two germline ends. CDR1 is MNHEY and CDR2 is SMNVEV in the germline V gene (reference sequence). CDR3 length: 14 residues. CDR3 nucleotides: TGTGCCAGCAGTCCTCGGACGTATCAAGAGACCCAGTACTTC. It codes for CASSPRTYQETQYF.

As for this clone: The same CDR3 arises from other DNA sequences in this sample as well. The chain links TRBV5-1 to TRBJ2-7; 12 bases fit TRBD2. The V gene's germline CDR1 is SGHRS and CDR2 YFSETQ. Trimming removed 0 bases from V and 3 bases from J; junction bases left unmatched: 1. CDR3 length equals 15 residues. The CDR3 DNA is TGCGCCAGCAGCTTGGGGACTAGCGGGATCTACGAGCAGTACTTC. It is translated as CASSLGTSGIYEQYF.

The rearrangement links TRBV7-2 to TRBJ2-7; 7 nucleotides agree with TRBD2. The V segment lost 2 bases and the J segment 7 bases; nucleotides outside the gene matches: 11. The CDR3 has 15 residues. Germline V gene sequence: CDR1 SGHTA, CDR2 FQGNSA. In nucleotides, the CDR3 is TGTGCCAGCAGCTTAATTGTTGGTAGCGGGCAAGAGCAGTACTTC. Its protein product is CASSLIVGSGQEQYF.

The chain recombines TRBV3-1 (or the pseudogene TRBV3-2) with TRBJ2-3; maybe TRBD1 (8 bases). V lost 1 base and J 8 bases, leaving 16 bases between the germline ends. The CDR3 is made up of 15 amino acids. The germline gives CDR1 LGHDT, CDR2 YNNKEL (reference sequence). The CDR3 loop is CASSQGAGGGGTQYF. The CDR3 DNA follows: TGTGCCAGCAGCCAAGGGGCAGGGGGCGGGGGTACGCAGTATTTT.